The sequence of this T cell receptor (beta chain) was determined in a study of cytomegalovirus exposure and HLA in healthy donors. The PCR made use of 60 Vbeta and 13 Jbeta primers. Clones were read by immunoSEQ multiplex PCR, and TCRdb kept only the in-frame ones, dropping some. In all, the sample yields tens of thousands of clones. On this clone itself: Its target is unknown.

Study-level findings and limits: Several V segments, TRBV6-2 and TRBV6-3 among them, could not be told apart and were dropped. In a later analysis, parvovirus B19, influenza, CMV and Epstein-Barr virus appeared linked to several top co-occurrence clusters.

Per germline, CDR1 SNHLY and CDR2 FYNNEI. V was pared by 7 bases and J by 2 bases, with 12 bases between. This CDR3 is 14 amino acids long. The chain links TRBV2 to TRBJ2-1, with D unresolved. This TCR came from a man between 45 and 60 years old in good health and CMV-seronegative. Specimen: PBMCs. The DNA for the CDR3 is TGTGCCAGCACTCCAGGCAGCCCCTACAATGAGCAGTTCTTC. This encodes CASTPGSPYNEQFF.